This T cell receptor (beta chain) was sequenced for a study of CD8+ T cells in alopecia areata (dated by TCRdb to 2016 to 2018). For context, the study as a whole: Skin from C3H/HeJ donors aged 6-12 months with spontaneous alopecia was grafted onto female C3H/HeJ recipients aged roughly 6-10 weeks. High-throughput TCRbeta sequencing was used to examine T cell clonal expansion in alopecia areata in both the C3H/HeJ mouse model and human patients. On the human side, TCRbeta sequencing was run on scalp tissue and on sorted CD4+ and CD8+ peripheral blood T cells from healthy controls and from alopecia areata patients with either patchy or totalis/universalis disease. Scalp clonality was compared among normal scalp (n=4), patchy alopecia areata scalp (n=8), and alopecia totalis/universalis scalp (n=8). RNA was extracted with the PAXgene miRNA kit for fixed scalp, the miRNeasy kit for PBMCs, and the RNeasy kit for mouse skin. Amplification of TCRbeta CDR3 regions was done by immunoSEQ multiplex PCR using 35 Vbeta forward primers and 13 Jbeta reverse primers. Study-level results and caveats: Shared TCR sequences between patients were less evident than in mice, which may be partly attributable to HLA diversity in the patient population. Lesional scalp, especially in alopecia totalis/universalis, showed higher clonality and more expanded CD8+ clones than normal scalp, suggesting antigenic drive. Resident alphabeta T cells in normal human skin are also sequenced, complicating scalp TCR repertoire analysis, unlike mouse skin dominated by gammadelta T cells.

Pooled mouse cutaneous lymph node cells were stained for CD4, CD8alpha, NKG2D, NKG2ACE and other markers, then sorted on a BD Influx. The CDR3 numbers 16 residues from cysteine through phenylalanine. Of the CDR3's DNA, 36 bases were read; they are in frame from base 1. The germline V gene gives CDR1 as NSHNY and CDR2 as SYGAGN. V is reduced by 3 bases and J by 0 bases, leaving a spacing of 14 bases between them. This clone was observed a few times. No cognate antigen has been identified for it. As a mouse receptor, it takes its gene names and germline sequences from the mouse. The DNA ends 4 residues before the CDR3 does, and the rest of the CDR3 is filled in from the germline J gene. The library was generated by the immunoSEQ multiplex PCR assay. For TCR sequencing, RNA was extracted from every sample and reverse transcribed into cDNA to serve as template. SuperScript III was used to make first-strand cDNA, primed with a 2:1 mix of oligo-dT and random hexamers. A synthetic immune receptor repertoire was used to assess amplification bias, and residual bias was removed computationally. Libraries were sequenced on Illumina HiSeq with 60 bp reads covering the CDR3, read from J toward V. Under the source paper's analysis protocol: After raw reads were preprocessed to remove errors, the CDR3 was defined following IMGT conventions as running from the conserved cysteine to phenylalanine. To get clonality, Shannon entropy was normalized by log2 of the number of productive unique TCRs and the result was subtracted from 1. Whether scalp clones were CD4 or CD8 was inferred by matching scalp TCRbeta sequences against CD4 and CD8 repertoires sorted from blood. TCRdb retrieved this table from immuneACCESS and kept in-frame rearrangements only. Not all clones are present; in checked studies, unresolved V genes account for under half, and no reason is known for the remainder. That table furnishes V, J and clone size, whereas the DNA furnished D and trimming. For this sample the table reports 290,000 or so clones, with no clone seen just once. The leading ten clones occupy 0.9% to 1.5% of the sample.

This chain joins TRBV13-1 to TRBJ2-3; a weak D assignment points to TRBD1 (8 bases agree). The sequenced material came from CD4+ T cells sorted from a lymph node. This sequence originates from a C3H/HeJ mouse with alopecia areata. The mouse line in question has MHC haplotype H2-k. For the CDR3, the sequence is CASSALQGGSAETLYF. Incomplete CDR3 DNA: TGTGCCAGCAGTGCTCTACAGGGGGGCAGTGCAGAA.